The clone carrying this T cell receptor beta chain was observed a few times. Its specificity is not known. This sample was included in a study of T-cell memory formation after mild COVID-19. Study-level findings and limits: CD4+ contracting clones were mainly CM and EM; CD8+ ones, EMRA.

This CDR3 contains 15 residues. Germline V gene sequence: CDR1 SGHAT, CDR2 FQDESV (reference sequence). Trimming cost V 6 bases and J 3 bases; bases outside gene matches: 10. Barcoded TCR alpha and TCR beta cDNA libraries with UMIs came from 5'RACE using constant-segment primers. Each CDR3 protein gets one entry after TCRdb re-called the 5' RACE reads with MiXCR. The sample has about 200,000 distinct CDR3 sequences; 16% are singletons. The chain couples TRBV11-1 to TRBJ2-7, with 8 bases aligning to TRBD1. Specimen: PBMCs or a T cell subset sorted from them (not recorded which). This receptor was identified in an adult woman who had mild COVID-19 (a few samples of this study predate the infection). Cell type and time point are not known. CDR3 region: CASSGRGQGFYEQYF. CDR3 sequence (DNA): TGTGCCAGCAGTGGTCGCGGACAGGGATTCTACGAGCAGTACTTC.